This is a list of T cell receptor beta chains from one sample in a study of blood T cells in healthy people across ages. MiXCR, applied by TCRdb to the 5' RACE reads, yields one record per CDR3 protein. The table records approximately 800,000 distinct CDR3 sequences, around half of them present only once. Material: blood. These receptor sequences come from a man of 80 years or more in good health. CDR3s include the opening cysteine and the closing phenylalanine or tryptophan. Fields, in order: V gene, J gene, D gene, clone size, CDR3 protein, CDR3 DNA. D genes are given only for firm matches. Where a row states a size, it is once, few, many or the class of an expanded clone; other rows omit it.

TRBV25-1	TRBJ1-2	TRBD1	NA	CASSRQGSVGGGYTF	TGTGCCAGCAGCCGACAGGGGAGCGTGGGGGGAGGCTACACCTTC
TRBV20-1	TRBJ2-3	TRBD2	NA	CSAKTGTSGSTDTQYF	TGCAGTGCAAAAACCGGGACTAGCGGGAGCACAGATACGCAGTATTTT
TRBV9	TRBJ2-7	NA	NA	CASSVDGGSSEQYF	TGTGCCAGCAGCGTAGACGGGGGATCCAGCGAGCAGTACTTC
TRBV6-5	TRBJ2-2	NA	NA	CASSYGPDIGELFF	TGTGCCAGCAGTTACGGGCCTGATATCGGGGAGCTGTTTTTT
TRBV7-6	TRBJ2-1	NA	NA	CASSTRGHGRAYNERFF	TGTGCCAGCAGCACGAGGGGGCACGGGAGGGCATACAATGAGCGGTTCTTC
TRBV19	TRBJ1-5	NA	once	CASSIRVSGNQPQHF	TGTGCCAGTAGTATAAGAGTTTCAGGCAATCAGCCCCAGCATTTT
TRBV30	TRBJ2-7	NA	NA	CAWGRAYEQYF	TGTGCCTGGGGCAGGGCATACGAGCAGTACTTC
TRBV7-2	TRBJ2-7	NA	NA	CASSLGASGPEYEQYF	TGTGCCAGCAGCTTAGGAGCGTCAGGACCCGAGTACGAGCAGTACTTC
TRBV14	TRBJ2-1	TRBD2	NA	CASSLSSGRANNEQFF	TGTGCCAGCAGCCTCTCCAGCGGGAGAGCTAACAATGAGCAGTTCTTC
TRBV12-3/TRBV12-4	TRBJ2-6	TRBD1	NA	CASRDPGQGASGANVLTF	TGTGCCAGCAGGGATCCGGGACAGGGAGCCTCTGGGGCCAACGTCCTGACTTTC
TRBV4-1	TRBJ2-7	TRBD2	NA	CASSQDTSGRAFVEQYF	TGCGCCAGCAGCCAAGATACCAGCGGGAGGGCCTTTGTCGAGCAGTACTTC
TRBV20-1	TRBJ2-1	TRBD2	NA	CSGDGREGINEQFF	TGCAGTGGCGATGGGCGGGAGGGGATAAATGAGCAGTTCTTC
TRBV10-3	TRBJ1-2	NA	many	CAISGTANYGYTF	TGTGCCATCAGCGGGACGGCAAACTATGGCTACACCTTC
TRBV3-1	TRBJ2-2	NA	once	CASSQRNRGTGELFF	TGTGCCAGCAGTCAGCGTAACCGGGGCACCGGGGAGCTGTTTTTT
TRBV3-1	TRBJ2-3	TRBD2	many	CASSQGLALDTQYF	TGTGCCAGCAGCCAGGGACTAGCGTTGGATACGCAGTATTTT
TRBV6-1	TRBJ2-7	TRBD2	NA	CASSEGLIYEQYF	TGTGCCAGCAGTGAGGGACTAATCTACGAGCAGTACTTC
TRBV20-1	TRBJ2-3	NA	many	CSAVGVADTQYF	TGCAGTGCCGTGGGCGTGGCAGATACGCAGTATTTT
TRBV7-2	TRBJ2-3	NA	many	CASSLAGVRTDTQYF	TGTGCCAGCAGCTTAGCGGGAGTTCGCACAGATACGCAGTATTTT
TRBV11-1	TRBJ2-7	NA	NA	CASSLSQGGAYEQYF	TGTGCCAGCAGCTTATCGCAGGGGGGGGCCTACGAGCAGTACTTC
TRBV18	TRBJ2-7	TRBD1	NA	CASSPAGQGVYEQYF	TGTGCCAGCTCACCGGCAGGACAGGGGGTCTACGAGCAGTACTTC
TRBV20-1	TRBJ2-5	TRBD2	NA	CSAAPGLVKETQYF	TGCAGTGCCGCCCCGGGACTAGTGAAGGAGACCCAGTACTTC
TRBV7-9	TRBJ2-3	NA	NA	CASAAGNTQYF	TGTGCCAGCGCCGCGGGGAATACGCAGTATTTT
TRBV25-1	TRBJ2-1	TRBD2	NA	CASSEYRVAGASYNEQFF	TGTGCCAGCAGTGAATATAGGGTAGCGGGGGCCTCCTACAATGAGCAGTTCTTC
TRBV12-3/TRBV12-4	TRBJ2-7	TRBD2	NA	CASSTGLDSYEQYF	TGTGCCAGCAGTACAGGACTAGACTCCTACGAGCAGTACTTC
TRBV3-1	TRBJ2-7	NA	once	CASSPYRGGSEQYF	TGTGCCAGCAGCCCCTACAGGGGAGGGAGCGAGCAGTACTTC
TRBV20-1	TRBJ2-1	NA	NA	CSAGSLFSYNEQFF	TGCAGTGCTGGCTCCTTGTTCTCCTACAATGAGCAGTTCTTC
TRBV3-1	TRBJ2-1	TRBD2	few	CASRLAGGPDEQFF	TGTGCCAGCAGGTTGGCGGGAGGGCCGGATGAGCAGTTCTTC
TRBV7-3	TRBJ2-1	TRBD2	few	CASAPTSGMDNEQFF	TGTGCCAGCGCACCCACTAGCGGGATGGACAATGAGCAGTTCTTC
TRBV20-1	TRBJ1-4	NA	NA	CSVKGVEKLFF	TGCAGTGTAAAGGGGGTTGAAAAACTGTTTTTT
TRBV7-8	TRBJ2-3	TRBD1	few	CASSPIGGQGVPDTQYF	TGTGCCAGCAGCCCAATAGGCGGACAGGGAGTCCCAGATACGCAGTATTTT
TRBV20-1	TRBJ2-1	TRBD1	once	CSVVTPGTGVGKQFF	TGCAGTGTTGTTACCCCCGGGACAGGGGTGGGAAAGCAGTTCTTC
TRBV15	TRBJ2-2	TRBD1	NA	CATSSTGGPGELFF	TGTGCCACCAGCAGCACAGGGGGCCCCGGGGAGCTGTTTTTT
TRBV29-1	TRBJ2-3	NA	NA	CSVRWITDTQYF	TGCAGCGTAAGGTGGATCACAGATACGCAGTATTTT
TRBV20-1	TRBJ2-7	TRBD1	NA	CSATDQTGTGSYEQYF	TGCAGTGCCACCGACCAAACCGGGACAGGCTCCTACGAGCAGTACTTC
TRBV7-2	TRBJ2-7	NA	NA	CASSLGAVYYEQYF	TGTGCCAGCAGCTTAGGTGCGGTTTACTACGAGCAGTACTTC
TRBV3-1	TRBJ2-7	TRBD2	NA	CASSQTSGGLAEFYEQYF	TGTGCCAGCAGCCAAACCTCGGGGGGACTAGCGGAGTTCTACGAGCAGTACTTC
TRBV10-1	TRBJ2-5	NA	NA	CASSESNRGEQYF	TGCGCCAGCAGTGAGTCGAATAGGGGTGAGCAGTACTTC
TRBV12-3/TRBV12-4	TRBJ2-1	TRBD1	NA	CASRETGGRNNEQFF	TGTGCCAGCAGGGAGACAGGGGGCAGAAACAATGAGCAGTTCTTC
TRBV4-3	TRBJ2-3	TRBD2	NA	CASSQDMASGSLRYTDTQYF	TGCGCCAGCAGCCAAGATATGGCTAGCGGGTCCCTAAGGTACACAGATACGCAGTATTTT
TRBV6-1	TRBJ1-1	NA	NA	CASLRGNTEAFF	TGTGCCAGCCTAAGGGGTAACACTGAAGCTTTCTTT
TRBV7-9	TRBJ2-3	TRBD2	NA	CASWTSGLAGFSTDTQYF	TGTGCCAGCTGGACCTCCGGACTAGCGGGATTTAGCACAGATACGCAGTATTTT
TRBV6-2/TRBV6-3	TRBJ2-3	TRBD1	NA	CASLLGRGTDTQYF	TGTGCCAGCCTACTTGGCAGGGGGACAGATACGCAGTATTTT
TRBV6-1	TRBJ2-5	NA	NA	CASSEGSPPQETQYF	TGTGCCAGCAGTGAAGGGTCTCCACCCCAAGAGACCCAGTACTTC
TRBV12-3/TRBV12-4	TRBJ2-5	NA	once	CASSAGATQKTQYF	TGTGCCAGCAGTGCCGGGGCTACCCAAAAGACCCAGTACTTC
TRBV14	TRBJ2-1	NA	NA	CASSQGGMQVYNEQFF	TGTGCCAGCAGCCAAGGGGGCATGCAGGTCTACAATGAGCAGTTCTTC
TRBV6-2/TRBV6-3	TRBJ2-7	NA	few	CASSPHQLGYEQYF	TGTGCCAGCAGTCCCCACCAGCTAGGATACGAGCAGTACTTC
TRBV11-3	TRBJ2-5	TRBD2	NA	CASSRGTSGRVNEQYF	TGTGCCAGCAGCCGCGGGACTAGCGGGAGGGTCAATGAGCAGTACTTC
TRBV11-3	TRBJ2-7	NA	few	CASSLGAQYEQYF	TGTGCCAGCAGCTTAGGGGCACAATACGAGCAGTACTTC
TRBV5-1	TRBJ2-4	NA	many	CASSSGRGTAKNIQYF	TGCGCCAGCAGCTCCGGTAGAGGGACAGCCAAAAACATTCAGTACTTC
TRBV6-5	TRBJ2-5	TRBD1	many	CASSYRGQGASETQYF	TGTGCCAGCAGTTATAGGGGACAGGGGGCTTCAGAGACCCAGTACTTC
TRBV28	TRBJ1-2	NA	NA	CASSSSGRSYTF	TGTGCCAGCAGTTCCTCGGGGCGGAGCTACACCTTC
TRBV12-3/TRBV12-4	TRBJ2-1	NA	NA	CASSISGRSSYNEQFF	TGTGCCAGCAGTATATCCGGGAGAAGCTCCTACAATGAGCAGTTCTTC
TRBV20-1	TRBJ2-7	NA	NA	CSPASSYEQYF	TGCAGCCCGGCTAGTAGCTATGAGCAGTACTTC
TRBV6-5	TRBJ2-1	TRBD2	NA	CASSYDRTSGGSLDEQFF	TGTGCCAGCAGTTACGATAGGACTAGCGGGGGGAGTCTGGATGAGCAGTTCTTC
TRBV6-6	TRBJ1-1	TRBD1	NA	CASRGGTGGSEAFF	TGTGCCAGCAGAGGTGGGACAGGGGGATCTGAAGCTTTCTTT
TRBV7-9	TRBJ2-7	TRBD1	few	CASSRDRGAFYEQYF	TGTGCCAGCAGCAGGGACAGGGGGGCGTTCTACGAGCAGTACTTC
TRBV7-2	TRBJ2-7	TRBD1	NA	CASSFEGQGLYEQYF	TGTGCCAGCAGCTTTGAGGGACAGGGACTCTACGAGCAGTACTTC
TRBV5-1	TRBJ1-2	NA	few	CASSGLSGHGYTF	TGCGCCAGCAGCGGTCTTTCGGGACATGGCTACACCTTC
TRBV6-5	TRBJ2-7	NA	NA	CASSPLAGRYEQYF	TGTGCCAGCAGCCCCTTGGCGGGCCGCTACGAGCAGTACTTC
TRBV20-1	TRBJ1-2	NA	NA	CSARAGANYGYTF	TGCAGTGCTAGGGCAGGGGCGAACTATGGCTACACCTTC